In this sample, the clone carrying this TCR beta chain turned up a few times. This sample was included in a study of blood T cell repertoires in COVID-19. Across the whole study: The United States, Italy and Spain supplied acute and convalescent COVID-19 samples. From T cells, B-cell-depleted T cells, or PBMCs came the material, which was cDNA or gDNA.

The junction had 5 bases not matched to a gene; V was cut back by 0 bases and J by 2 bases. The CDR3 runs to 17 residues. CDR1 LGHNA and CDR2 YSLEER come from the germline V gene. Original handling: Reference gene primers were amplified, and this amplification served to estimate nucleated cell counts. Sequenced by immunoSEQ multiplex PCR; TCRdb stores in-frame clones only, minus some. V and J calls and clone size are copied from that table; D and trimming were computed from the DNA. This sample has roughly 80,000 clones, with around 76% found just once. The chain recombines TRBV4-3 with TRBJ2-3; TRBD2 aligns across 10 bases. This receptor was identified in a human donor in a cohort sampled during active COVID-19. The sample was peripheral blood. The CDR3 reads CASSQDKREGLTDTQYF. The CDR3 region has the DNA TGCGCCAGCAGCCAAGACAAGCGGGAGGGCCTCACAGATACGCAGTATTTT.